This T cell receptor (beta chain) emerged from a study of blood T cell repertoires in COVID-19. The wider study: Whether acute or convalescent, the COVID-19 samples came from the United States, Italy and Spain.

This CDR3 is built from 15 residues. Trimming cost V 2 bases and J 7 bases; bases outside gene matches: 4. CDR1 is MNHEY, CDR2 SVGAGI, per germline. Per the original data handling: Using reference gene primer amplification, nucleated cell counts were estimated. Clones were sequenced by immunoSEQ multiplex PCR, and TCRdb holds only the in-frame ones, with some missing. V and J calls and clone size follow that table, whereas D and trimming were derived from the DNA. The sample carries a few hundred thousand clones, roughly 91% recorded once. The sequence derives from a woman aged 40 to 55 who had recovered from COVID-19. The chain recombines TRBV6-5 with TRBJ1-4, with 10 nucleotides matching TRBD1. Sequencing was carried out using peripheral blood. CDR3: CASSYVGQGTEKLFF. In DNA form, the CDR3 reads TGTGCCAGCAGTTACGTGGGACAGGGGACTGAAAAACTGTTTTTT.